This TCR beta chain was sequenced during a study of T cell responses to AZD1222 COVID-19 vaccine. Whole-study context: Second doses were pooled across both intervals (about 4 or about 12 weeks).

Libraries were prepared by immunoSEQ multiplex PCR; TCRdb keeps only in-frame clonotypes and omits some of them. Counted here are about 100,000 clones, roughly nine tenths occurring once; the ten biggest clones make up over 15%. CDR3 length: 19 residues. V shed 4 bases and J 4 bases; nucleotides not matched to a gene: 12. Looked up from germline, CDR1 is SGHRS and CDR2 is YFSETQ. The rearrangement links TRBV5-1 to TRBJ2-2, with 14 positions matching TRBD2. This TCR was sampled from an adult in good health. The material sequenced was peripheral blood, taken on day 0 of AZD1222 vaccination. The CDR3 is CASSGTPGLAGEITGELFF. In DNA form, the CDR3 reads TGCGCCAGCAGCGGCACTCCGGGACTAGCGGGGGAGATCACCGGGGAGCTGTTTTTT.